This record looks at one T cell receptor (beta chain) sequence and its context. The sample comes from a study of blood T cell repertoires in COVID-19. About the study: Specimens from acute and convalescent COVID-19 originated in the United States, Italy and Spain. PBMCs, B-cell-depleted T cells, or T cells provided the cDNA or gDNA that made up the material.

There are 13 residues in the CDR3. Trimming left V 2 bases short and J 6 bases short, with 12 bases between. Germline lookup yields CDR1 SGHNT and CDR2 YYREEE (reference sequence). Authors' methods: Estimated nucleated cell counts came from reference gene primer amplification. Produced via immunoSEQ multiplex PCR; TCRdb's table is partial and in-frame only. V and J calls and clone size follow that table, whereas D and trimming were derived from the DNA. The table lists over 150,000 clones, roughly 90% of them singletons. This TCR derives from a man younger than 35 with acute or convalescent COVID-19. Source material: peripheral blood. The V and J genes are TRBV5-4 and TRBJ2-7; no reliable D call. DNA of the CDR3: TGTGCCAGCAGCTTCCAAGCCCTACCCGAGCAGTACTTC. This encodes CASSFQALPEQYF. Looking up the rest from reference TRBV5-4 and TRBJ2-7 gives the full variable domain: ETGVTQSPTHLIKTRGQQVTLRCSSQSGHNTVSWYQQALGQGPQFIFQYYREEENGRGNFPPRFSGLQFPNYSSELNVNALELDDSALYLCASSFQALPEQYFGPGTRLTVT.